This T cell receptor beta chain was identified during a study of blood T cell repertoires in COVID-19. Whole-study context: PBMCs, B-cell-depleted T cells, or T cells were the source of the cDNA or gDNA that made up the material.

The table came from immunoSEQ multiplex PCR; TCRdb's copy has only in-frame clones and leaves some out. The top ten hold about 2.1% of the sample, which has 220,000 or so clones, about four fifths seen once. CDR3 length: 19 amino acids. V lost 2 bases to trimming and J lost 0 bases, with 17 bases between them. CDR1 and CDR2 (germline): SEHNR, FQNEAQ (reference sequence). Input material: peripheral blood. The chain couples TRBV7-9 to TRBJ2-6; a weak D match, TRBD1 (6 bases). The sequence was collected from a woman aged 55-70 years with acute or convalescent COVID-19. CDR3 loop: CASSLPRQAPDSGANVLTF. In nucleotides, the CDR3 is TGTGCCAGCAGCTTACCTCGACAGGCCCCCGACTCTGGGGCCAACGTCCTGACTTTC. Filled out from reference TRBV7-9 and TRBJ2-6, the complete variable domain reads DTGVSQNPRHKITKRGQNVTFRCDPISEHNRLYWYRQTLGQGPEFLTYFQNEAQLEKSRLLSDRFSAERPKGSFSTLEIQRTEQGDSAMYLCASSLPRQAPDSGANVLTFGAGSRLTVL.